These T cell receptor beta chains were read from a single sample in a study of blood T cell repertoires in COVID-19. Data came from immunoSEQ multiplex PCR; TCRdb stores just in-frame clones and leaves some out. The top ten hold under 6.5% of the sample, which has over 300,000 clones, 89% seen once. Material: peripheral blood. The receptors originated from a man aged 18-30 years who had recovered from COVID-19. The CDR3 runs from the conserved cysteine through the conserved F or W. A D gene is named only where the DNA matches it firmly. Clone size is given for some rows only: seen once, a few or many times, or a class if the clone is expanded.

D: -; J: TRBJ2-7; size: -; V: TRBV6-1; CDR3: CASSEVTVETYEQYF; DNA: TGTGCCAGCAGTGAAGTGACAGTTGAGACGTACGAGCAGTACTTC
D: TRBD2; J: TRBJ2-7; size: -; V: TRBV7-2; CDR3: CASSLGSLGTSGVYEQYF; DNA: TGTGCCAGCAGCTTAGGATCTTTGGGGACTAGCGGGGTTTATGAGCAGTACTTC
D: -; J: TRBJ1-2; size: -; V: TRBV6-1; CDR3: CASSEQGNYGYTF; DNA: TGTGCCAGCAGTGAACAGGGAAACTATGGCTACACCTTC
D: TRBD1; J: TRBJ1-1; size: -; V: TRBV7-8; CDR3: CASSPRTGRGTEAFF; DNA: TGTGCCAGCAGCCCTCGGACAGGGCGAGGGACTGAAGCTTTCTTT
D: TRBD1; J: TRBJ1-5; size: -; V: TRBV27; CDR3: CASSQTGAQPQHF; DNA: TGTGCCAGCAGCCAGACAGGGGCCCAGCCCCAGCATTTT
D: TRBD2; J: TRBJ2-5; size: -; V: TRBV7-9; CDR3: CASSLAGGKETQYF; DNA: TGTGCCAGCAGCTTAGCCGGGGGGAAAGAGACCCAGTACTTC
D: -; J: TRBJ2-1; size: once; V: TRBV5-1; CDR3: CASSLVRGDYNEQFF; DNA: TGCGCCAGCAGCTTGGTCAGGGGAGACTACAATGAGCAGTTCTTC
D: TRBD1; J: TRBJ1-5; size: -; V: TRBV29-1; CDR3: CSVSGQGNQPQHF; DNA: TGCAGCGTTAGCGGACAGGGTAATCAGCCCCAGCATTTT
D: -; J: TRBJ1-2; size: -; V: TRBV19; CDR3: CASIGDRDKSNYGYTF; DNA: TGTGCCAGTATTGGGGACCGGGACAAGTCTAACTATGGCTACACCTTC
D: TRBD2; J: TRBJ2-1; size: -; V: TRBV14; CDR3: CASSQDRGTSLLSIGEQFF; DNA: TGTGCCAGCAGCCAAGATCGAGGGACTAGCCTTCTTTCAATCGGTGAGCAGTTCTTC
D: -; J: TRBJ2-3; size: once; V: TRBV7-3; CDR3: CASSFAADTQYF; DNA: TGTGCCAGCAGCTTCGCGGCAGATACGCAGTATTTT
D: -; J: TRBJ1-3; size: -; V: TRBV12-3/TRBV12-4; CDR3: CASRASPGNTIYF; DNA: TGTGCCAGCAGGGCCAGTCCCGGAAACACCATATATTTT
D: TRBD2; J: TRBJ2-1; size: once; V: TRBV6-2/TRBV6-3; CDR3: CASSRRLAVLGNEQFF; DNA: TGTGCCAGCAGCCGCCGACTAGCGGTTCTAGGCAATGAGCAGTTCTTC
D: -; J: TRBJ2-2; size: once; V: TRBV6-5; CDR3: CASSYGGHPGELFF; DNA: TGTGCCAGCAGTTACGGTGGACATCCCGGGGAGCTGTTTTTT
D: -; J: TRBJ2-5; size: -; V: TRBV7-7; CDR3: CASSPSGAGVETQYF; DNA: TGTGCCAGCAGCCCCAGCGGGGCAGGGGTAGAGACCCAGTACTTC
D: -; J: TRBJ1-2; size: -; V: TRBV10-3; CDR3: CAISGQHYGYTF; DNA: TGTGCCATCAGCGGACAGCATTATGGCTACACCTTC
D: TRBD1; J: TRBJ1-1; size: -; V: TRBV28; CDR3: CATGTGNTEAFF; DNA: TGTGCCACCGGGACAGGAAACACTGAAGCTTTCTTT
D: TRBD2; J: TRBJ2-1; size: -; V: TRBV15; CDR3: CATSLSSTSGSLGEQFF; DNA: TGTGCCACCAGTCTCAGTTCTACTAGCGGGTCTTTGGGTGAGCAGTTCTTC
D: TRBD1; J: TRBJ1-2; size: -; V: TRBV10-2; CDR3: CASSGDSYGYTF; DNA: TGCGCCAGCAGTGGGGACAGCTATGGCTACACCTTC
D: -; J: TRBJ2-7; size: -; V: TRBV6-5; CDR3: CASSYSRLGGNEQYF; DNA: TGTGCCAGCAGTTACTCGAGGCTGGGGGGAAACGAGCAGTACTTC
D: -; J: TRBJ2-5; size: -; V: TRBV5-1; CDR3: CASVGVQETQYF; DNA: TGCGCCAGCGTCGGGGTACAAGAGACCCAGTACTTC
D: -; J: TRBJ2-1; size: -; V: TRBV19; CDR3: CASRQESNEQFF; DNA: TGTGCCAGCAGACAGGAAAGCAATGAGCAGTTCTTC
D: TRBD1; J: TRBJ2-1; size: -; V: TRBV24-1; CDR3: CATSDSTGDTIDEQFF; DNA: TGTGCCACCAGTGATTCAACAGGGGACACAATCGATGAGCAGTTCTTC
D: -; J: TRBJ2-7; size: -; V: TRBV5-1; CDR3: CASSFAHSRGSYEQYF; DNA: TGCGCCAGCAGCTTCGCCCATTCACGGGGCTCCTACGAGCAGTACTTC
D: TRBD1; J: TRBJ1-6; size: -; V: TRBV6-5; CDR3: CASSYGGQGYSPLHF; DNA: TGTGCCAGCAGTTACGGGGGACAGGGGTATTCACCCCTCCACTTT
D: TRBD1; J: TRBJ1-2; size: -; V: TRBV5-1; CDR3: CASSPSGGGGNYGYTF; DNA: TGCGCCAGCAGCCCATCGGGAGGGGGCGGAAACTATGGCTACACCTTC
D: -; J: TRBJ2-2; size: -; V: TRBV5-1; CDR3: CASKATLNTGELFF; DNA: TGCGCCAGCAAGGCGACTCTGAACACCGGGGAGCTGTTTTTT
D: TRBD2; J: TRBJ2-7; size: -; V: TRBV29-1; CDR3: CSVGGLAGSSYEQYF; DNA: TGCAGCGTTGGGGGACTAGCGGGGAGCTCCTACGAGCAGTACTTC